A single sample is the source of the 28 T cell receptor beta chains below, sequenced in a study of T cell responses to AZD1222 COVID-19 vaccine. Using immunoSEQ multiplex PCR, the repertoire was profiled, and TCRdb retains in-frame clones only, with some absent. The table has roughly 200,000 clones, approximately 90% seen once. The material sequenced was peripheral blood, taken 28 days after the second AZD1222 dose. The receptors derive from an adult who received the AZD1222 COVID-19 vaccine.

The chain couples TRBV19 to TRBJ1-2, with 7 bases aligning to TRBD1. In germline, CDR1 is LNHDA, CDR2 SQIVND (reference sequence). The trim removed 4 bases at V and 6 bases at J, leaving 5 bases unmatched. CDR3 length: 13 amino acids. The CDR3 DNA is TGTGCCAGTAGTACGACAGGGTGGCATGGCTACACCTTC. Its protein product is CASSTTGWHGYTF.

The chain is built from TRBV11-2 and TRBJ2-7; the match to TRBD1 covers 8 bases. Germline V gene lookup returns CDR1 SGHAT and CDR2 FQNNGV. The V gene end was trimmed by 6 bases and the J gene end by 2 bases; junction bases not matched to a gene: 9. This CDR3 has 15 residues. The CDR3 protein is CASRSIRTGTYEQYF. DNA for the CDR3: TGTGCCAGCAGATCAATTCGGACAGGGACCTACGAGCAGTACTTC.

This chain joins TRBV6-6 and TRBJ1-4; the match to TRBD1 covers 8 bases. Looked up from germline, CDR1 is MNHNY and CDR2 is SVGAGI (reference sequence). This CDR3 is built from 15 residues. V was clipped by 2 bases and J by 8 bases; unmatched bases: 7. The DNA for the CDR3 is TGTGCCAGCAGTTACCGACAGGGGCGTAAGGAAAAACTGTTTTTT. This codes for CASSYRQGRKEKLFF.

This rearrangement joins TRBV24-1 to TRBJ2-3; TRBD1 matches 8 bases. Trimming removed 7 bases from V and 3 bases from J; junction bases left unmatched: 8. Germline CDR1 is KGHDR and CDR2 is SFDVKD. The CDR3 spans 15 residues. The CDR3 region has the DNA TGTGCCACCAGAGGACCAGGGGGCATAACAGATACGCAGTATTTT. It is translated as CATRGPGGITDTQYF.

This sequence joins TRBV19 and TRBJ2-1; D uncertain. The CDR3 length is 15 residues. Germline CDR1 LNHDA, CDR2 SQIVND (reference sequence). V lost 6 bases, J lost 1 base, and 13 bases lay in between. Written as DNA, the CDR3 is TGTGCCAGTAGAGACCGGATTTTATCCTACAATGAGCAGTTCTTC. Its translation: CASRDRILSYNEQFF.

This chain links TRBV4-3 with TRBJ2-1, with D uncertain. This CDR3 comprises 15 residues. V lost 1 base, J lost 5 bases, and 12 bases lay in between. CDR1 and CDR2 from the germline V gene are LGHNA and YSLEER. For the CDR3, the DNA is TGCGCCAGCAGCCAAGTCGCGGCGACGCACAATGAGCAGTTCTTC. It yields the protein CASSQVAATHNEQFF.

The chain uses TRBV6-5 and TRBJ2-5; 7 positions agree with TRBD2. J lost 10 bases, V lost 6 bases, and 11 bases had no gene match. CDR3 size: 13 residues. Germline V gene data show CDR1 as MNHEY and CDR2 as SVGAGI. The CDR3 DNA sequence: TGTGCCAGCAGGCCTCCGGTGTCGGGAGGCCAGTACTTC. It specifies CASRPPVSGGQYF.

V gene TRBV5-1 combines with J gene TRBJ1-3; D is ambiguous. Germline V gives CDR1 SGHRS, CDR2 YFSETQ. Trimming left V 0 bases short and J 2 bases short, with 12 bases between. CDR3 size: 16 residues. The CDR3 region is CASSLGPVSAGNTIYF. The CDR3 coding sequence is TGCGCCAGCAGCTTGGGACCAGTCTCCGCTGGAAACACCATATATTTT. Filled out from reference TRBV5-1 and TRBJ1-3, the complete variable domain reads KAGVTQTPRYLIKTRGQQVTLSCSPISGHRSVSWYQQTPGQGLQFLFEYFSETQRNKGNFPGRFSGRQFSNSRSEMNVSTLELGDSALYLCASSLGPVSAGNTIYFGEGSWLTVV.

The V and J genes are TRBV10-2 and TRBJ2-3, with D maybe TRBD2 (6 bases). This CDR3 has 15 amino acids. The germline V and J ends were trimmed by 2 bases and 5 bases, with 14 bases remaining between them. Germline CDR1 is WSHSY and CDR2 is SAAADI. The CDR3 DNA is TGCGCCAGCAGTGAGCAACGGGAGCTGGTAGATACGCAGTATTTT. This sequence encodes CASSEQRELVDTQYF.

V gene TRBV27 combines with J gene TRBJ2-4, with D perhaps being TRBD1 or TRBD2 (5 bases each). The germline V and J ends were trimmed by 6 bases and 2 bases, with 14 bases remaining between them. This CDR3 is built from 15 residues. Germline-derived CDR1 and CDR2 are MNHEY and SMNVEV (reference sequence). The CDR3 protein is CASRGVFRTKNIQYF. The DNA of the CDR3 is TGTGCCAGCAGGGGGGTCTTCAGAACCAAAAACATTCAGTACTTC.

The genes are TRBV6-2 or TRBV6-3 and TRBJ2-7; no definite D call. Germline V gene sequence: CDR1 MNHEY, CDR2 SVGEGT. The CDR3 length is 12 residues. V was trimmed by 5 bases and J by 2 bases, leaving 7 bases between them. CDR3 in amino acids: CASSGSAYEQYF. CDR3 bases: TGTGCCAGCAGTGGCTCCGCCTACGAGCAGTACTTC.

There are a few counts of this clone. The rearrangement links TRBV14 to TRBJ2-7, with a tentative D call TRBD2 (6 bases). This CDR3 comprises 13 residues. Germline CDR1 SGHDN, CDR2 FVKESK. Trimming cost V 4 bases and J 6 bases, with 13 bases left between them. The CDR3 coding sequence is TGTGCCAGCAGCCCCCGCGTCGGGGGCGAGCAGTACTTC. This translates into CASSPRVGGEQYF.

This clone was counted once. This sequence joins TRBV29-1 and TRBJ2-7, with D unresolved. Trimming removed 4 bases from V and 5 bases from J, with 12 bases in between. The CDR3 is 12 amino acids. The germline gives CDR1 SQVTM, CDR2 ANQGSEA. This CDR3 reads CSVGTAFNEQYF. CDR3 nucleotides: TGCAGCGTTGGAACGGCGTTCAACGAGCAGTACTTC.

J is TRBJ1-6 and V is TRBV11-2, with D possibly being TRBD1 (5 bases). V lost 5 bases, J lost 10 bases, and 15 bases lay in between. The CDR3 extends over 14 amino acids. The germline V gene has CDR1 SGHAT and CDR2 FQNNGV. CDR3 sequence (DNA): TGTGCCAGCAGCGCCCGACAGTTTTCGTCACCCCTCCACTTT. Its protein product is CASSARQFSSPLHF.

The chain uses TRBV27 and TRBJ1-3; D remains ambiguous. Trimming shortened V by 2 bases and J by 0 bases, and 2 bases separated the two germline ends. In germline, CDR1 is MNHEY, CDR2 SMNVEV (reference sequence). This CDR3 region has 13 residues. The CDR3 sequence is CASSLASGNTIYF. As DNA, the CDR3 is TGTGCCAGCAGTTTAGCCTCTGGAAACACCATATATTTT.

The chain links TRBV6-5 to TRBJ2-5; no clear D gene. This CDR3 has 12 amino acids. With 9 bases removed from V and 5 bases from J, the gap between germline ends came to 13 bases. CDR1 and CDR2 (germline): MNHEY, SVGAGI. The CDR3 loop reads CASVIGRETQYF. In nucleotides, the CDR3 is TGTGCCAGTGTTATAGGTCGGGAGACCCAGTACTTC.

The chain uses TRBV10-2 and TRBJ2-7; no definite D call. There are 15 residues in the CDR3. The germline V gene encodes CDR1 WSHSY and CDR2 SAAADI. The V gene lost 4 bases and the J gene lost 2 bases, with 15 bases spanning the gap. The CDR3 DNA sequence: TGCGCCAGCAGTGGCTATTACGGAACCACCTACGAGCAGTACTTC. This encodes CASSGYYGTTYEQYF.

V gene TRBV2 combines with J gene TRBJ2-7, with 9 bases matching TRBD1. Germline values: CDR1 SNHLY, CDR2 FYNNEI. With V trimmed by 6 bases and J by 4 bases, 10 bases remained unmatched. The CDR3 is made up of 15 amino acids. CDR3 residues: CASSPGTGKVYEQYF. In nucleotides, the CDR3 is TGTGCCAGCAGCCCCGGGACAGGGAAAGTTTACGAGCAGTACTTC.

The chain combines TRBV28 with TRBJ1-1; maybe TRBD1 (6 bases). This CDR3 spans 16 amino acids. The germline V gene encodes CDR1 MDHEN and CDR2 SYDVKM. V lost 6 bases and J lost 5, with 22 bases in between. Here the CDR3 reads CASSQQAPGRGTEAFF. The CDR3 nucleotides are TGTGCCAGCAGCCAGCAGGCCCCAGGGAGGGGGACTGAAGCTTTCTTT.

The rearrangement joins TRBV28 to TRBJ2-7; a possible D gene is TRBD1 (7 bases). The germline V gene has CDR1 MDHEN and CDR2 SYDVKM. V lost 4 bases and J lost 6, with 19 bases in between. The CDR3 sequence is 15 residues long. CDR3 amino acids: CASSSGDSPSGEQYF. The CDR3 bases are TGTGCCAGCAGTTCGGGGGACAGTCCTTCGGGCGAGCAGTACTTC.

The chain carries TRBV6-5 and TRBJ2-1; perhaps TRBD1 as D (6 bases). Germline assignment: CDR1 MNHEY and CDR2 SVGAGI. The CDR3 consists of 16 residues. With 4 bases removed from V and 0 bases from J, the gap between germline ends came to 13 bases. CDR3 loop: CASSSRQASSYNEQFF. The CDR3 nucleotides are TGTGCCAGCAGTTCCCGACAGGCCAGCTCCTACAATGAGCAGTTCTTC.

Only a few counts were recorded for this clone. This chain connects TRBV19 to TRBJ2-7, with D possibly matching TRBD1 (5 bases). This CDR3 spans 14 amino acids. The germline V and J ends were trimmed by 5 bases and 2 bases, with 13 bases remaining between them. Germline CDR1 and CDR2: LNHDA and SQIVND (reference sequence). CDR3 nucleotide sequence: TGTGCCAGTAGTTCAGGGATCCAAACCTACGAGCAGTACTTC. Translating it yields CASSSGIQTYEQYF. The whole variable domain, filled in from reference TRBV19 and TRBJ2-7, reads DGGITQSPKYLFRKEGQNVTLSCEQNLNHDAMYWYRQDPGQGLRLIYYSQIVNDFQKGDIAEGYSVSREKKESFPLTVTSAQKNPTAFYLCASSSGIQTYEQYFGPGTRLTVT.

This rearrangement joins TRBV28 to TRBJ2-7; TRBD1 agrees at 8 bases. Trimming at V came to 2 bases and at J to 9 bases, leaving 3 bases not matched to a gene. The CDR3 extends over 12 amino acids. CDR1 is MDHEN, CDR2 SYDVKM, per germline. The chain's CDR3 is CASSLPGGPQYF. CDR3 sequence (DNA): TGTGCCAGCAGTTTACCAGGGGGCCCGCAGTACTTC.

The chain employs TRBV11-2 and TRBJ1-6; D is unresolved. This CDR3 contains 15 residues. V lost 8 bases to trimming and J lost 0 bases, with 11 bases between them. Germline CDR1 and CDR2: SGHAT and FQNNGV. CDR3 sequence: CASRTAISYNSPLHF. The CDR3 nucleotides are TGTGCCAGCCGCACGGCGATCTCCTATAATTCACCCCTCCACTTT. The full variable domain, its missing parts supplied by reference TRBV11-2 and TRBJ1-6, is EAGVAQSPRYKIIEKRQSVAFWCNPISGHATLYWYQQILGQGPKLLIQFQNNGVVDDSQLPKDRFSAERLKGVDSTLKIQPAKLEDSAVYLCASRTAISYNSPLHFGNGTRLTVT.

This chain joins TRBV7-9 and TRBJ2-7; D may be TRBD2 (6 bases). The CDR3 spans 13 residues. Germline V gene data show CDR1 as SEHNR and CDR2 as FQNEAQ (reference sequence). V lost 8 bases and J lost 0, with 11 bases in between. CDR3 bases: TGTGCCAGCGGCTGGGGGGACTCCTACGAGCAGTACTTC. It translates to CASGWGDSYEQYF.

This chain links TRBV2 with TRBJ2-7, with a tentative D call TRBD1 (6 bases). Per the germline V gene, CDR1 is SNHLY and CDR2 is FYNNEI. V gave up 6 bases and J gave up 0 bases, with 12 bases separating them. This CDR3 region has 14 residues. Here the CDR3 reads CASRAGTNSYEQYF. The CDR3 DNA reads as TGTGCCAGCAGGGCCGGGACAAACTCCTACGAGCAGTACTTC.

This clone occurred once. The genes are TRBV18 and TRBJ1-6, with TRBD1 matching 7 bases. The trim removed 1 base at V and 8 bases at J, leaving 5 bases unmatched. Germline V gene lookup returns CDR1 KGHSH and CDR2 LQKENI. The CDR3 is 15 amino acids. CDR3 bases: TGTGCCAGCTCACCACAGACAGGGTCGGATTCACCCCTCCACTTT. Translation gives CASSPQTGSDSPLHF.

The gene calls are TRBV12-5 and TRBJ2-1; 9 bases align to TRBD1. V shed 6 bases and J 4 bases; nucleotides not matched to a gene: 4. The CDR3 loop spans 14 amino acids. The V gene's germline CDR1 is LGHNT and CDR2 FRNRAP. CDR3 sequence reads: CASGQDRGYNEQFF. The CDR3 DNA sequence: TGTGCTAGTGGCCAGGACAGGGGATACAATGAGCAGTTCTTC.